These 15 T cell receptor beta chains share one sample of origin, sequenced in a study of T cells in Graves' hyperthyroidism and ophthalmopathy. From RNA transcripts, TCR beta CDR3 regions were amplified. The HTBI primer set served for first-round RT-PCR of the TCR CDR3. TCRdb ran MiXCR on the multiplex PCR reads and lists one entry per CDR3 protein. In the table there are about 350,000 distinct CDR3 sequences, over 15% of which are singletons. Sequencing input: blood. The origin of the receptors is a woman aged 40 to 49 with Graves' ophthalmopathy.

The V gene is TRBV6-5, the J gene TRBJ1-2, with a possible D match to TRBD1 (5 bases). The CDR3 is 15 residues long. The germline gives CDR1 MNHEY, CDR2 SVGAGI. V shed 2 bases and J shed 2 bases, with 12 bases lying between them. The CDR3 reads CASSYDPGRNYGYTF. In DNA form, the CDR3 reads TGTGCCAGCAGTTACGATCCAGGGAGGAACTATGGCTACACCTTC.

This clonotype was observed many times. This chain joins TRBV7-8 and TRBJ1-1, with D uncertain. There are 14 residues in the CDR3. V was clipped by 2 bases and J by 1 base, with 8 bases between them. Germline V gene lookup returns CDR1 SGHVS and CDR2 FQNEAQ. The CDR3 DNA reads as TGTGCCAGCAGCTTAACGTCCAAGAACACTGAAGCTTTCTTT. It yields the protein CASSLTSKNTEAFF.

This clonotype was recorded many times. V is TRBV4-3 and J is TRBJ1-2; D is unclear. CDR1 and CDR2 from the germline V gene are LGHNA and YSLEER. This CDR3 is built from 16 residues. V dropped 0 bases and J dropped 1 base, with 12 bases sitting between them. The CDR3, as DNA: TGCGCCAGCAGCCAAGATAATTTTGGCAGTAACTATGGCTACACCTTC. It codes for CASSQDNFGSNYGYTF.

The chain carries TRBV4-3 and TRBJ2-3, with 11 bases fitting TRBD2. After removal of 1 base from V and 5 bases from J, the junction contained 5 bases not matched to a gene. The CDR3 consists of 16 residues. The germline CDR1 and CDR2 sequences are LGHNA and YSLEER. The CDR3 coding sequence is TGCGCCAGCAGCCAAGCCCAACTAGCGGGAGAAGATACGCAGTATTTT. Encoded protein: CASSQAQLAGEDTQYF.

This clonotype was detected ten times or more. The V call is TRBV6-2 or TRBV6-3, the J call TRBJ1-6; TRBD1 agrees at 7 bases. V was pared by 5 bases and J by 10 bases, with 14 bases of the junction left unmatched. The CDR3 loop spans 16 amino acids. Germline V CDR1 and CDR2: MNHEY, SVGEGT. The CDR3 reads CASSTPRTGGGSPLHF. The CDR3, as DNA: TGTGCCAGCAGTACCCCTCGGACAGGAGGGGGGTCACCCCTCCACTTT.

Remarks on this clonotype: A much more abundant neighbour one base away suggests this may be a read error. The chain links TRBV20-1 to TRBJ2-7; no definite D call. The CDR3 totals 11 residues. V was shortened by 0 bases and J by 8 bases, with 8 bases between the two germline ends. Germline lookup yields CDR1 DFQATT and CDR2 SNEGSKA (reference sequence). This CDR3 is CSAREVRQQYF. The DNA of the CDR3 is TGCAGTGCTAGAGAGGTCAGGCAGCAGTACTTC.

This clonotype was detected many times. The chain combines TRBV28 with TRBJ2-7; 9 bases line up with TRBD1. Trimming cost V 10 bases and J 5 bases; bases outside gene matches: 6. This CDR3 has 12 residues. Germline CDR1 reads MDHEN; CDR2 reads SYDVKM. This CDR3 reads CATGDRVNEQYF. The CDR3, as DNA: TGTGCCACCGGGGACAGGGTCAACGAGCAGTACTTC.

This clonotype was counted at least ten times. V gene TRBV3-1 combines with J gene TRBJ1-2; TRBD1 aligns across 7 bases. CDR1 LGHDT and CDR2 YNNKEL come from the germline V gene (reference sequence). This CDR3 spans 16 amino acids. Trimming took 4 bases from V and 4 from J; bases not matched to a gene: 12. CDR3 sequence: CASSPSGGGGSYGYTF. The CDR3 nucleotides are TGTGCCAGCAGCCCCTCGGGGGGAGGGGGCTCCTATGGCTACACCTTC.

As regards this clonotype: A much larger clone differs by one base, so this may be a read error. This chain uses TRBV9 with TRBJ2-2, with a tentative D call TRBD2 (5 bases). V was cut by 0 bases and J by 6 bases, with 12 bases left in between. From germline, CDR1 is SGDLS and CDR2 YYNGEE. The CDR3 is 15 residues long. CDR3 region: CASSVVEGVSGELFF. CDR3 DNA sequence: TGTGCCAGCAGCGTAGTTGAGGGAGTATCCGGGGAGCTGTTTTTT.

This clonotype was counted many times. The chain's CDR3 is CASSYYGGRGTDTQYF. The CDR3 DNA is TGTGCCAGCAGTTACTACGGGGGTCGTGGAACAGATACGCAGTATTTT. The genes are TRBV6-5 and TRBJ2-3; tentative D call: TRBD2 (6 bases). From germline, CDR1 is MNHEY and CDR2 SVGAGI. The CDR3 spans 16 residues. V was shortened by 1 base and J by 3 bases, with 14 bases between the two germline ends.

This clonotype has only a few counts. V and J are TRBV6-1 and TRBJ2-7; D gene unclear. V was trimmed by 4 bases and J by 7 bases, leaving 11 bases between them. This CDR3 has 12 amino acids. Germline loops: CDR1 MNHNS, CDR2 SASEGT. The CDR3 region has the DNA TGTGCCAGCAGTGCCCATCGCCTGGAGCAGTACTTC. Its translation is CASSAHRLEQYF.

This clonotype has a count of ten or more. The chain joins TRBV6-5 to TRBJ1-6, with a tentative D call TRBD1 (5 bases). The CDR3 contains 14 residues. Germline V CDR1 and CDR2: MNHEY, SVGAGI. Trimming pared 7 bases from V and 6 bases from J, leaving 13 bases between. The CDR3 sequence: CASTSGRTNSPLHF. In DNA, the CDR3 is TGTGCCAGCACGTCGGGACGGACTAATTCACCCCTCCACTTT.

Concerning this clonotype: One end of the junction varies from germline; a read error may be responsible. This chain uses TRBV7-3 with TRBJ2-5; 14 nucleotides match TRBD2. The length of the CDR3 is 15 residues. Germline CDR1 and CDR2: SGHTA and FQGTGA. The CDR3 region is CAISAGLAGVETQYF. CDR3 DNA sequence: TGTGCCATCAGCGCGGGACTAGCGGGGGTGGAGACCCAGTACTTC.

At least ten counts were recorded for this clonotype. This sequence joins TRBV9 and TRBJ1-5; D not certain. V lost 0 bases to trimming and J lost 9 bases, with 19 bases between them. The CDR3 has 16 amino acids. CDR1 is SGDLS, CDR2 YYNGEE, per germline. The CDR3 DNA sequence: TGTGCCAGCAGCGTAGGCTCAACGGTGGGAGGATGGCCCCAGCATTTT. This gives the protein CASSVGSTVGGWPQHF.

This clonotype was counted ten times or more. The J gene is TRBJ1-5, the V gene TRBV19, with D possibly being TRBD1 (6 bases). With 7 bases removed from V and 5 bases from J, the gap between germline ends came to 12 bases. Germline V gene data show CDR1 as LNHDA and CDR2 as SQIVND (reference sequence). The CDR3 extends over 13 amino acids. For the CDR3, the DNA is TGTGCCAGTACCCGACAGGAGGATCAGCCCCAGCATTTT. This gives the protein CASTRQEDQPQHF.